The clone carrying this T cell receptor beta chain showed up just a few times. What it recognizes is unknown. This sample stems from a study of beta chain features in type 1 diabetes. Findings of the study overall: There was a moderate but significant shortening of TCRB CDR3s in all four CD4+ subsets of Type 1 diabetes patients.

Germline V gene data show CDR1 as SGHDT and CDR2 as YYEEEE. V lost 3 bases to trimming and J lost 7 bases, with 13 bases between them. CDR3 length: 13 residues. Expressed TCRB transcripts were sequenced because the entire RNA isolate underwent reverse transcription. Profiling relied on immunoSEQ multiplex PCR, and the TCRdb table lists in-frame clones only, not all of them. In the table there are more than 250,000 clones, 20% of which are singletons. The chain employs TRBV5-6 and TRBJ1-2; D perhaps matches TRBD1 (5 bases). The sample was naive CD4+ T cells from blood. This TCR derives from a woman aged 40 to 50 with type 1 diabetes. DNA for the CDR3: TGTGCCAGCAGCTGGACATCCAGCGTTGGCTACACCTTC. Amino acids: CASSWTSSVGYTF.